The 22 T cell receptor beta chains reported below all come from one sample, sequenced in a study of cytomegalovirus exposure and HLA in healthy donors. The primer mix had 60 Vbeta and 13 Jbeta primers. Profiled with immunoSEQ multiplex PCR; TCRdb holds only in-frame clones, not every one. The sample shows about 180,000 clones, 77% of them seen only once. Sequences were obtained from PBMCs. The source is a man aged 18 to 35 in good health and CMV-seronegative.

The rearrangement uses TRBV6-5 and TRBJ2-7, with 7 bases that match TRBD2. Germline V gene sequence: CDR1 MNHEY, CDR2 SVGAGI. V was pared by 0 bases and J by 6 bases, with 8 bases of the junction left unmatched. CDR3 length equals 15 residues. CDR3 in DNA: TGTGCCAGCAGTTACTCGATGGGGGAGGGCTGCGAGCAGTACTTC. It codes for CASSYSMGEGCEQYF.

This rearrangement joins TRBV15 to TRBJ2-7; D call uncertain. CDR1 LNHNV and CDR2 YYDKDF come from the germline V gene (reference sequence). V shed 1 base and J shed 4 bases, with 11 bases lying between them. This CDR3 has 14 residues. CDR3 in amino acids: CATSRALGVYEQYF. The CDR3 DNA is TGTGCCACCAGCAGAGCCCTAGGAGTTTACGAGCAGTACTTC.

V is TRBV6-5 and J is TRBJ1-6, with 9 nucleotides matching TRBD1. This CDR3 has 15 amino acids. Germline V gives CDR1 MNHEY, CDR2 SVGAGI. The J segment lost 7 bases and the V segment lost 0 bases, leaving 1 base of the junction unmatched. This CDR3 reads CASSYSGTGNSPLHF. The CDR3 DNA reads TGTGCCAGCAGTTACTCTGGGACAGGGAATTCACCCCTCCACTTT.

This clone occurred a few times. The chain couples TRBV27 to TRBJ2-3, with 8 bases matching TRBD2. Trimming cost V 5 bases and J 6 bases; bases outside gene matches: 10. This CDR3 has 15 amino acids. Germline-derived CDR1 and CDR2 are MNHEY and SMNVEV (reference sequence). The CDR3 is CASSKRGGLVDTQYF. DNA of the CDR3: TGTGCCAGCAGTAAACGGGGGGGACTGGTCGATACGCAGTATTTT.

The count of this clone is one. CDR3 nucleotides: TGTGCCTGGGGAAGACTAGCGGGTTACAATGAGCAGTTCTTC. Amino acid sequence: CAWGRLAGYNEQFF. J is TRBJ2-1 and V is TRBV30; 10 bases fit TRBD2. V was clipped by 5 bases and J by 4 bases; unmatched bases: 5. The CDR3 spans 14 residues. Germline CDR1 and CDR2: GTSNPN and SVGIG (reference sequence).

This clone was detected only once. The chain links TRBV6-6 to TRBJ2-3; 11 positions agree with TRBD2. Germline loops: CDR1 MNHNY, CDR2 SVGAGI (reference sequence). The junction had 8 bases not matched to a gene; V was cut back by 6 bases and J by 6 bases. This CDR3 has 15 residues. The CDR3 nucleotides read TGTGCCAGCAGGTCGGGACTAGCGGAGTCGGATACGCAGTATTTT. Protein sequence: CASRSGLAESDTQYF.

This chain uses TRBV27 with TRBJ1-2; the match to TRBD1 covers 11 bases. Unmatched junction bases numbered 14, after V lost 8 bases and J lost 3 bases. Germline CDR1 is MNHEY and CDR2 is SMNVEV (reference sequence). The CDR3 has 17 amino acids. CDR3 protein: CASLGATWDRGDYGYTF. The CDR3 DNA reads as TGTGCCAGCCTTGGGGCCACCTGGGACAGGGGGGACTATGGCTACACCTTC.

The chain has TRBV29-1 and TRBJ2-3; 9 bases are shared with TRBD2. Germline V gene sequence: CDR1 SQVTM, CDR2 ANQGSEA. Trimming cost V 5 bases and J 1 base; bases outside gene matches: 10. This CDR3 has 16 amino acids. The CDR3 bases are TGCAGCGTTCCGACCCCGACTAGCGGTCGCACAGATACGCAGTATTTT. This codes for CSVPTPTSGRTDTQYF.

V is TRBV5-1 and J is TRBJ2-1, with D perhaps TRBD2 (6 bases). This CDR3 has 13 residues. Trimming stripped 3 bases from V and 7 bases from J, with 11 bases between. CDR1 SGHRS and CDR2 YFSETQ come from the germline V gene. DNA of the CDR3: TGCGCCAGCAGCTCGGGACTTTTTAATGAGCAGTTCTTC. It codes for CASSSGLFNEQFF.

The V call is TRBV7-2, the J call TRBJ2-7; TRBD2 aligns across 8 bases. V lost 8 bases, J lost 7 bases, and 13 bases stayed unmatched. Germline CDR1 and CDR2: SGHTA and FQGNSA. The CDR3 length is 14 residues. The CDR3 DNA sequence: TGTGCCAGCCTGCTTGGACGGGGGGGCGATGAGCAGTACTTC. This codes for CASLLGRGGDEQYF. Supplemented by reference TRBV7-2 and TRBJ2-7, the full variable domain reads GAGVSQSPSNKVTEKGKDVELRCDPISGHTALYWYRQSLGQGLEFLIYFQGNSAPDKSGLPSDRFSAERTGGSVSTLTIQRTQQEDSAVYLCASLLGRGGDEQYFGPGTRLTVT.

The gene calls are TRBV29-1 and TRBJ1-1, with D maybe TRBD1 (5 bases). Germline CDR1 and CDR2: SQVTM and ANQGSEA. The CDR3 sequence is 14 residues long. V lost 7 bases and J 2 bases, leaving 17 bases between the germline ends. The CDR3 DNA reads as TGCAGCGCGTCAATCCCGGGGGTCAACACTGAAGCTTTCTTT. Protein: CSASIPGVNTEAFF.

The chain links TRBV5-1 to TRBJ2-3; 12 bases align to TRBD2. The CDR3 is made up of 16 amino acids. Per germline, CDR1 SGHRS and CDR2 YFSETQ. With 0 bases clipped from V and 4 bases from J, the junction kept 3 bases outside the gene matches. Here the CDR3 DNA reads TGCGCCAGCAGCTTGGGACTAGCGGGAGACTCAGATACGCAGTATTTT. It translates to CASSLGLAGDSDTQYF.

The CDR3 DNA reads TGTGCCAGCAGTTACTCGACCAGGGGAAATGAAAAACTGTTTTTT. It specifies CASSYSTRGNEKLFF. The J gene is TRBJ1-4, the V gene TRBV6-6, with a weak D call TRBD1 (6 bases). Germline V CDR1 and CDR2: MNHNY, SVGAGI (reference sequence). V was trimmed by 0 bases and J by 5 bases, leaving 10 bases between them. The CDR3 is made up of 15 amino acids.

The chain employs TRBV5-1 and TRBJ1-1, with 10 bases identical to TRBD1. CDR1 is SGHRS and CDR2 is YFSETQ in the germline V gene. The ends lost 3 bases at V and 6 bases at J; junction bases unmatched: 11. The CDR3 sequence is 16 residues long. The CDR3 DNA reads TGCGCCAGCAGCTGGGGACAGGGGAAAGGAGGCGCTGAAGCTTTCTTT. Its translation is CASSWGQGKGGAEAFF.

The rearrangement joins TRBV19 to TRBJ1-6, with a possible D match to TRBD1 (5 bases). This CDR3 comprises 13 residues. The germline CDR1 and CDR2 sequences are LNHDA and SQIVND (reference sequence). Deletions cut 6 bases from V and 11 bases from J, with 14 bases between. The CDR3 DNA sequence: TGTGCCAGTAGAAGAGCCCTAGGGGCACCCCTCCACTTT. It translates to CASRRALGAPLHF.

V gene TRBV30 combines with J gene TRBJ2-6; tentative D call: TRBD1 (5 bases). V lost 2 bases and J 0 bases, leaving 17 bases between the germline ends. The CDR3 has 18 residues. Per germline, CDR1 GTSNPN and CDR2 SVGIG (reference sequence). CDR3 residues: CAWSLMFDSSSGANVLTF. The CDR3 coding sequence is TGTGCCTGGAGTTTGATGTTCGACAGTAGCTCTGGGGCCAACGTCCTGACTTTC. Based on the CDR3 plus reference TRBV30 and TRBJ2-6, the full variable domain is SQTIHQWPATLVQPVGSPLSLECTVEGTSNPNLYWYRQAAGRGLQLLFYSVGIGQISSEVPQNLSASRPQDRQFILSSKKLLLSDSGFYLCAWSLMFDSSSGANVLTFGAGSRLTVL.

V and J are TRBV6-5 and TRBJ1-3; D is undetermined. CDR1 and CDR2 from the germline V gene are MNHEY and SVGAGI. The germline V and J ends were trimmed by 0 bases and 0 bases, with 6 bases remaining between them. The CDR3 sequence is 15 residues long. In nucleotides, the CDR3 is TGTGCCAGCAGTTACTCCCCCTACTCTGGAAACACCATATATTTT. This codes for CASSYSPYSGNTIYF.

The chain couples TRBV6-5 to TRBJ1-5; unclear D gene. V was cut by 0 bases and J by 7 bases, with 13 bases left in between. The V gene's germline CDR1 is MNHEY and CDR2 SVGAGI. The CDR3 runs to 15 residues. The CDR3 loop is CASSYSMGATQPQHF. The CDR3 DNA is TGTGCCAGCAGTTACTCGATGGGAGCCACACAGCCCCAGCATTTT.

This clone has only a few counts. The CDR3 DNA reads as TGTGCCAGCGTGTGGACAACTGGAAACACCATATATTTT. Residues: CASVWTTGNTIYF. The rearrangement joins TRBV2 to TRBJ1-3; possibly TRBD1 for D (5 bases). V gave up 8 bases and J gave up 2 bases, with 10 bases separating them. This CDR3 spans 13 amino acids. Per the germline V gene, CDR1 is SNHLY and CDR2 is FYNNEI.

This rearrangement joins TRBV2 to TRBJ1-5; tentative D call: TRBD1 (6 bases). The CDR3 has 14 amino acids. CDR1 and CDR2 (germline): SNHLY, FYNNEI. V lost 6 bases to trimming and J lost 2 bases, with 11 bases between them. DNA for the CDR3: TGTGCCAGCAGACCGGGACAAGGCAATCAGCCCCAGCATTTT. Translation gives CASRPGQGNQPQHF.

This clone was seen more than once but under ten times. The chain carries TRBV15 and TRBJ1-1, with a weak D call TRBD1 (6 bases). Trimming removed 0 bases at V and 3 bases at J, with 17 bases between. CDR3 size: 17 residues. Germline V gives CDR1 LNHNV, CDR2 YYDKDF (reference sequence). The CDR3 reads CATSRERWTEADTEAFF. The CDR3, as DNA: TGTGCCACCAGCAGAGAAAGGTGGACAGAGGCAGACACTGAAGCTTTCTTT.

This rearrangement joins TRBV27 to TRBJ2-5, with a possible D match to TRBD2 (5 bases). Per the germline V gene, CDR1 is MNHEY and CDR2 is SMNVEV (reference sequence). V gave up 6 bases and J gave up 1 base, with 12 bases separating them. The CDR3 is made up of 14 amino acids. DNA of the CDR3: TGTGCCAGCAGCGACATAGGGAGCCAAGAGACCCAGTACTTC. As protein: CASSDIGSQETQYF.